These 19 T cell receptor beta chains were all obtained from the same sample, sequenced in a study of T cells in women clearing cervical HPV infection (dated by TCRdb to the late 2010s). The protocol used for the library was the immunoSEQ multiplex PCR assay. Held by TCRdb, this immuneACCESS table contains in-frame sequences only and omits some clones. Under half of the omission traces to an unresolved V gene where checked; the cause of the rest is unknown. This sample's table has entries for tens of thousands of clones. 6% to 7% of the sample is held by the ten biggest clonotypes. Sequencing was performed on blood buffy coat. Receptors were obtained from a woman aged 18 to 75 with a cervical HPV16 infection that either progressed to CIN3+ or cleared (not recorded which).

About this clone itself: The read falls 3 residues short of the CDR3 end, and the missing part is taken from the germline J gene. The rearrangement uses TRBV19 and TRBJ1-2; 7 bases are a match to TRBD1. The germline gives CDR1 LNHDA, CDR2 SQIVND (reference sequence). The CDR3 is 16 residues long. The CDR3 sequence: CASSIQKNTGALGYTF. Incomplete CDR3 DNA: TGTGCCAGTAGTATCCAGAAGAATACAGGGGCGTTAGGC.

Turning to this clone: Sequencing ends 3 residues short of the CDR3 end; the germline J gene provides the rest. The chain recombines TRBV23-1 with TRBJ2-5; tentatively, D is TRBD1 (5 bases). TRBV23-1 is designated an ORF whose function remains uncertain. CDR3 size: 14 residues. V was pared by 2 bases and J by 2 bases, with 9 bases between. The CDR3 is CASSQTTVQETQYF. The sequenced CDR3 bases are TGCGCCAGCAGTCAAACGACAGTACAAGAGACC.

About this clone: Sequencing ends 3 residues short of the CDR3 end; the germline J gene provides the rest. The rearrangement joins TRBV10-2 to TRBJ2-7; D possibly corresponds to TRBD1 (5 bases). Germline CDR1 WSHSY, CDR2 SAAADI. Trimming cost V 3 bases and J 2 bases, with 14 bases left between them. The CDR3 sequence is 15 residues long. CDR3 amino acids: CASSDAQGITYEQYF. Incomplete CDR3 DNA: TGCGCCAGCAGTGATGCCCAGGGCATAACCTACGAG.

Comment on this clone: The CDR3 end falls 3 residues outside the read, so it is completed with the germline J gene. This chain joins TRBV18 and TRBJ1-2; D remains ambiguous. CDR3 length: 15 residues. Germline V CDR1 and CDR2: KGHSH, LQKENI. The CDR3 sequence is CASSPEGSDLDTYTF. CDR3 DNA (partial): TGTGCCAGCTCACCAGAGGGTAGCGATTTAGATACC.

Comment on this clone: Sequencing ends 3 residues short of the CDR3 end; the germline J gene provides the rest. The rearrangement uses TRBV6-2 or TRBV6-3 and TRBJ2-3, with 8 bases matching TRBD1. From germline, CDR1 is MNHEY and CDR2 SVGEGT. The CDR3 spans 14 residues. The CDR3 loop reads CASSFQGAVQPQYF. The part of the CDR3 DNA that was read is TGTGCCAGCAGTTTTCAGGGGGCTGTTCAGCCG.

Of note for this clone: The CDR3 end is not reached by the read, which stops 3 residues before it; the germline J gene fills it in. V is TRBV7-8 and J is TRBJ2-5; 7 nucleotides align to TRBD2. The CDR3 covers 17 residues. The junction had 10 bases not matched to a gene; V was cut back by 2 bases and J by 1 base. Per germline, CDR1 SGHVS and CDR2 FQNEAQ. The CDR3 bases that were read are TGTGCCAGCAGCTTAAATAGTAGGCTAGCGGCCCAAGAGACC. As protein: CASSLNSRLAAQET. The full CDR3 protein reads CASSLNSRLAAQETQYF. The full variable domain, in which reference TRBV7-8 and TRBJ2-5 provide the parts outside the CDR3, is GAGVSQSPRYKVAKRGQDVALRCDPISGHVSLFWYQQALGQGPEFLTYFQNEAQLDKSGLPSDRFFAERPEGSVSTLKIQRTQQEDSAVYLCASSLNSRLAAQETQYFGPGTRLLVL.

As concerns this clone: With the read ending 3 residues before the CDR3 end, the germline J gene is used to fill in that end. This chain connects TRBV7-2 to TRBJ1-5; a weak D match, TRBD1 (5 bases). There are 13 residues in the CDR3. V gave up 2 bases and J gave up 5 bases, with 7 bases separating them. Germline CDR1 SGHTA, CDR2 FQGNSA. Partial CDR3 DNA: TGTGCCAGCAGCTTACAGGGAGATCAGCCC. This translates into CASSLQGDQP. In full, the CDR3 is CASSLQGDQPQHF.

Remarks on this clone: The CDR3 end falls 3 residues outside the read, so it is completed with the germline J gene. V gene TRBV6-8 combines with J gene TRBJ2-3; 9 bases line up with TRBD2. The CDR3 covers 22 residues. V lost 6 bases, J lost 1 base, and 26 bases stayed unmatched. Germline V gene sequence: CDR1 MNHGY, CDR2 SAAAGT. The CDR3 loop reads CASRESHSGSSCPPFCTDTQYF. Partial CDR3 DNA: TGTGCCAGCAGAGAGAGCCATAGCGGGAGCTCCTGCCCCCCGTTTTGCACAGATACG.

On this clone: The read terminates 3 residues before the CDR3 end, so the remaining end is supplied by the germline J gene. The rearrangement uses TRBV7-8 and TRBJ2-2; D remains unclear. CDR3 length: 17 amino acids. The V gene's germline CDR1 is SGHVS and CDR2 FQNEAQ. The CDR3: CASSLYPSSLTNEKLFF. The CDR3 bases that were read are TGTGCCAGCAGCTTATACCCTAGTAGTCTTACTAATGAAAAG.

For this clone: The read ends 3 residues early relative to the CDR3; the germline J gene fills the gap. The genes are TRBV30 and TRBJ2-4; the D gene is possibly TRBD2 (7 bases). CDR1 GTSNPN and CDR2 SVGIG come from the germline V gene (reference sequence). The CDR3 is 12 residues long. This CDR3 reads CAKGNREGGQYF. Incomplete CDR3 DNA: TGTGCCAAAGGGAACAGGGAGGGTGGT.

Worth noting for this clone: The CDR3 goes on 3 residues after the read ends, and that part is filled in from the germline J gene. The chain carries TRBV20-1 and TRBJ2-3; 13 nucleotides align to TRBD2. Germline CDR1 reads DFQATT; CDR2 reads SNEGSKA (reference sequence). This CDR3 is built from 15 residues. CDR3 protein: CSAVLAGGPRETQYF. The CDR3 DNA, read in part, is TGCAGTGCTGTACTAGCGGGAGGGCCGAGGGAGACG.

Note on this clone: The sequence runs out 3 residues before the end of the CDR3; the remainder is reconstructed from the germline J gene. This rearrangement joins TRBV28 to TRBJ2-3; 8 nucleotides agree with TRBD2. The J segment lost 2 bases and the V segment lost 9 bases, leaving 4 bases of the junction unmatched. The CDR3 length is 13 residues. Germline loops: CDR1 MDHEN, CDR2 SYDVKM. CDR3 protein: CASSGKFTDTQYF. Incomplete CDR3 DNA: TGTGCCAGTAGCGGGAAGTTCACAGATACG.

Details on this clone: Coverage ceases 3 residues before the CDR3 finishes, and the germline J gene fills in the end. The J gene is TRBJ2-1, the V gene TRBV2; 13 nucleotides align to TRBD2. There are 15 residues in the CDR3. J was trimmed by 3 bases and V by 6 bases; bases with no gene match: 2. Germline CDR1 SNHLY, CDR2 FYNNEI. CDR3 in amino acids: CASSRTSGGYNEQFF. The covered CDR3 bases are TGTGCCAGCAGCCGGACTAGCGGGGGCTACAATGAG.

Regarding this clone: The read comes to an end 3 residues before the CDR3 does, leaving the germline J gene to fill in the end. The rearrangement links TRBV6-1 to TRBJ1-2; a possible D gene is TRBD1 (5 bases). V was clipped by 2 bases and J by 5 bases, with 9 bases between them. The CDR3 runs 13 residues. CDR1 MNHNS and CDR2 SASEGT come from the germline V gene. CDR3 loop: CASSEWQGYGYTF. The covered CDR3 bases are TGTGCCAGCAGTGAATGGCAGGGTTATGGC.

For this clone: The read halts 3 residues ahead of the CDR3 end, with the missing end drawn from the germline J gene. The chain uses TRBV19 and TRBJ2-3; the match to TRBD2 covers 9 bases. V lost 8 bases and J lost 0; bases outside the gene matches: 9. CDR1 and CDR2 (germline): LNHDA, SQIVND (reference sequence). The CDR3 runs 16 residues. The sequenced CDR3 bases are TGTGCCAGTTCCGGCGGGAGGGCCAGGAGCACAGATACG. Protein product: CASSGGRARSTDT. The whole CDR3 protein reads CASSGGRARSTDTQYF. The whole variable domain, remainder taken from reference TRBV19 and TRBJ2-3, is DGGITQSPKYLFRKEGQNVTLSCEQNLNHDAMYWYRQDPGQGLRLIYYSQIVNDFQKGDIAEGYSVSREKKESFPLTVTSAQKNPTAFYLCASSGGRARSTDTQYFGPGTRLTVL.

For this clone: The read halts 3 residues ahead of the CDR3 end, with the missing end drawn from the germline J gene. This rearrangement joins TRBV2 to TRBJ2-2, with TRBD1 matching 10 bases. Germline assignment: CDR1 SNHLY and CDR2 FYNNEI. The CDR3 has 15 residues. The CDR3 bases that were read are TGTGCCAGCAGCAGATCCCGGGACAGGGGTGAAAAG. Protein sequence: CASSRSRDRGEK. In full, the CDR3 is CASSRSRDRGEKLFF.

Turning to this clone: The read finishes 3 residues shy of the CDR3 end, and the germline J gene is used to complete it. V and J are TRBV5-1 and TRBJ1-2, with TRBD1 as a possible D gene (5 bases). Deletions cut 1 base from V and 3 bases from J, with 7 bases between. Germline V lookup: CDR1 SGHRS, CDR2 YFSETQ. The CDR3 runs to 13 residues. The sequenced part of the CDR3 DNA is TGCGCCAGCAGCTTGTCGACAGACTATGGC. It is translated as CASSLSTDYG. The full CDR3 reads CASSLSTDYGYTF.

About this clone: Read sequence stops 3 residues before the CDR3 end, and the germline J gene provides the missing end. V and J are TRBV5-1 and TRBJ1-6; unclear D gene. The CDR3 length is 15 residues. Trimming cost V 0 bases and J 7 bases, with 11 bases left between them. In germline, CDR1 is SGHRS, CDR2 YFSETQ. The sequenced part of the CDR3 DNA is TGCGCCAGCAGCTTGGGATTGGAAGGGAATTCACCC. This gives the protein CASSLGLEGNSP. The full CDR3 sequence reads CASSLGLEGNSPLHF.

Turning to this clone: From the germline J gene comes the end of the CDR3, since the read stops 3 residues before it. The chain couples TRBV7-9 to TRBJ2-3; D ambiguous. Germline CDR1 reads SEHNR; CDR2 reads FQNEAQ (reference sequence). Between the trimmed V and J ends, which lost 4 bases and 5 bases, there was a span of 7 bases. This CDR3 region has 12 residues. This chain's CDR3 is CASSSRQDTQYF. CDR3 DNA, as far as it was read: TGTGCCAGCAGCTCCCGACAAGATACG.